This TCR beta chain appears in the sequencing data of a study of blood T cells in healthy people across ages. Per germline, CDR1 LGHNA and CDR2 YSLEER. V was cut by 3 bases and J by 11 bases, with 17 bases left in between. The CDR3 runs 14 residues. Alongside a J-beta primer mix, a sample-barcoded 5' primer served in a second PCR lasting roughly 6 to 12 cycles. TCRdb re-called the 5' RACE reads with MiXCR, one entry per CDR3 protein. This table holds under 1,000,000 distinct CDR3 sequences, roughly 40% found once. The TCR sequence derives from a man aged 18 to 35 in good health. Sequences were obtained from blood. The chain recombines TRBV4-3 with TRBJ1-5, with D possibly being TRBD1 (6 bases). DNA for the CDR3: TGCGCCAGCAGCCAGGGACAATCATCAGCGACCCAGCATTTT. Protein sequence: CASSQGQSSATQHF.